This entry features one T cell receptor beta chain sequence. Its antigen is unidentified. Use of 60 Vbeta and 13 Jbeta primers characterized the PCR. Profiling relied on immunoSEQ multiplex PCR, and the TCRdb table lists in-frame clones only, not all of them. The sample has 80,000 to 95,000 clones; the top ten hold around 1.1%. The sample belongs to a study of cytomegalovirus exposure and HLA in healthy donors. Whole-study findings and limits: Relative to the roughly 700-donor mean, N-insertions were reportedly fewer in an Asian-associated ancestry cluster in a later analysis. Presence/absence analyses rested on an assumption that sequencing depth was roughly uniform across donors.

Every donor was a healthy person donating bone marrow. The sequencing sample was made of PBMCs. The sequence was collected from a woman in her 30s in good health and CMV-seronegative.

The CDR3 loop reads CASSRYSTGPYGYTF. The CDR3 bases are TGTGCCAGCAGTCGTTACTCCACAGGGCCCTATGGCTACACCTTC. The chain is built from TRBV27 and TRBJ1-2, with D possibly being TRBD1 (6 bases). Germline V gene sequence: CDR1 MNHEY, CDR2 SMNVEV (reference sequence). This CDR3 is built from 15 residues. Trimming left V 5 bases short and J 4 bases short, with 17 bases between.